Detailed here is one T cell receptor (beta chain). No antigen is known for it. At one end the junction does not follow the germline gene, possibly because of a read error. This record comes from a study of CD8 T cells in ankylosing spondylitis. Study-level results: Disease-linked clones had a CD8+ phenotype and relatively low frequency in peripheral blood.

The CDR3 consists of 16 residues. The germline CDR1 and CDR2 sequences are SGHRS and YFSETQ. TCRdb called the 5' RACE reads again in MiXCR, with one record for every CDR3 protein. Of some 120,000 distinct CDR3 sequences listed, about 13% are singletons. This TCR was sampled from a female donor with ankylosing spondylitis or in good health (not recorded which). J is TRBJ2-3 and V is TRBV5-1; 10 bases are a match to TRBD2. Material for sequencing was blood, either unsorted or a sorted T cell fraction (not recorded which). CDR3 in amino acids: CASTLSSGSDSDTQYF. CDR3 DNA: TGCGCCAGCACCTTGTCTAGCGGGAGCGACTCAGATACGCAGTATTTT.